The 5 T cell receptor beta chains below were found in one sample sequenced in a study of OX40 agonist ivuxolimab in advanced cancers. TCRdb's copy holds only in-frame clones and misses some; the assay was immunoSEQ multiplex PCR. The table includes some 50,000 clones, roughly four fifths detected once. Sequencing used CD4+ or CD8+ T cells sorted from blood, obtained in a trial of the OX40 agonist ivuxolimab. These TCRs come from an adult with an advanced solid tumor such as melanoma, head and neck, liver or kidney cancer.

The CDR3 sequence is CASSPKPGLRQETQYF. The CDR3 DNA is TGTGCCAGCAGCCCCAAACCGGGACTTAGACAAGAGACCCAGTACTTC. V and J are TRBV5-4 and TRBJ2-5; a weak D match, TRBD2 (6 bases). The CDR3 covers 16 residues. CDR1 and CDR2 (germline): SGHNT, YYREEE (reference sequence). V lost 4 bases and J lost 2, with 18 bases in between.

The rearrangement links TRBV18 to TRBJ2-2; D uncertain. There are 15 residues in the CDR3. Trimming took off 0 bases at V and 3 bases at J, with 8 bases between the two ends. CDR1 and CDR2 from the germline V gene are KGHSH and LQKENI. The DNA for the CDR3 is TGTGCCAGCTCACCACCGTCGAGCTACACCGGGGAGCTGTTTTTT. Translated: CASSPPSSYTGELFF.

This clone showed up just a few times. The rearrangement links TRBV11-1 to TRBJ2-5; 8 bases are a match to TRBD2. Germline V CDR1 and CDR2: SGHAT, FQDESV (reference sequence). With V trimmed by 1 base and J by 2 bases, 9 bases remained unmatched. CDR3 length: 17 amino acids. The chain's CDR3 is CASSLGWGSGNQETQYF. The DNA for the CDR3 is TGTGCCAGCAGCTTAGGTTGGGGTAGCGGGAATCAAGAGACCCAGTACTTC. The full variable domain, completed using reference TRBV11-1 and TRBJ2-5, is EAEVAQSPRYKITEKSQAVAFWCDPISGHATLYWYRQILGQGPELLVQFQDESVVDDSQLPKDRFSAERLKGVDSTLKIQPAELGDSAMYLCASSLGWGSGNQETQYFGPGTRLLVL.

Here the CDR3 DNA reads TGTGCCAGCAGTGAAGGGGGGCCATACAATGAGCAGTTCTTC. Translated: CASSEGGPYNEQFF. V and J are TRBV2 and TRBJ2-1, with D maybe TRBD1 (6 bases). This CDR3 has 14 residues. The V gene's germline CDR1 is SNHLY and CDR2 FYNNEI. Trimming cost V 1 base and J 4 bases, with 8 bases left between them.

This rearrangement joins TRBV9 to TRBJ2-2; no clear D. V was trimmed by 3 bases and J by 0 bases, leaving 12 bases between them. The CDR3 is made up of 16 amino acids. CDR1 and CDR2 from the germline V gene are SGDLS and YYNGEE. CDR3 coding DNA: TGTGCCAGCAGCGGCCCAAGCGATCCGAACACCGGGGAGCTGTTTTTT. This gives the protein CASSGPSDPNTGELFF. The full variable domain, rest sourced from reference TRBV9 and TRBJ2-2, is DSGVTQTPKHLITATGQRVTLRCSPRSGDLSVYWYQQSLDQGLQFLIQYYNGEERAKGNILERFSAQQFPDLHSELNLSSLELGDSALYFCASSGPSDPNTGELFFGEGSRLTVL.